Listed here is a single T cell receptor (beta chain). The antigen remains undetermined. This sample was included in a study of blood T cells in healthy people across ages. Overall study context: Template switching retrieved approximately one barcoded beta molecule for each two T cells.

J gave up 5 bases and V 5 bases, and 7 bases lay outside the gene matches. CDR1 is DFQATT, CDR2 SNEGSKA, per germline (reference sequence). The CDR3 is 14 amino acids. A second PCR, run for roughly 6 to 11 cycles, used a sample-barcoded 5' primer plus a J-beta primer mix. TCRdb re-called the 5' RACE reads with MiXCR, one entry per CDR3 protein. The sample records 550,000 to 750,000 distinct CDR3 sequences, 21% being singletons. In terms of origin and age, donors were healthy Caucasian individuals from Russia aged 6 to 90. General study results and limits: Higher diversity, along with more naive CD4+ cells, distinguished long-lived donors from aged donors. Older age coincided with a roughly linear decline in TCR beta diversity per million T cells.

V is TRBV20-1 and J is TRBJ2-1; 9 bases map to TRBD2. The TCR originated in a man aged 70 or older in good health. The sample was blood. The CDR3 DNA is TGCAGTGCTGAGCGCGGGACTAGCAACAATGAGCAGTTCTTC. It codes for CSAERGTSNNEQFF.